This T cell receptor beta chain appears in the sequencing data of a study of T cells in Graves' hyperthyroidism and ophthalmopathy. This clonotype occurred many times. The source material, RNA transcripts, was used to amplify TCR beta CDR3 regions. An initial round of RT-PCR targeting the TCR CDR3 relied on the HTBI primer set. TCRdb ran MiXCR on the multiplex PCR reads and lists one entry per CDR3 protein. Seen here are fewer than 650,000 distinct CDR3 sequences, 14% to 15% observed once, and the top ten hold approximately 4.3%. Per germline, CDR1 LNHDA and CDR2 SQIVND (reference sequence). The V and J ends lost 3 bases and 5 bases respectively, with 16 bases between them. This CDR3 contains 15 residues. Patients having uncontrolled infection, another autoimmune disease, pregnancy or lactation were not included.

The material sequenced was blood. This TCR was sampled from a woman aged 40-49 years with Graves' ophthalmopathy. This chain links TRBV19 with TRBJ1-2; D uncertain. CDR3 bases: TGTGCCAGTAGTATCCGGCATTTGTGGAGTTATGGCTACACCTTC. Its protein product is CASSIRHLWSYGYTF.